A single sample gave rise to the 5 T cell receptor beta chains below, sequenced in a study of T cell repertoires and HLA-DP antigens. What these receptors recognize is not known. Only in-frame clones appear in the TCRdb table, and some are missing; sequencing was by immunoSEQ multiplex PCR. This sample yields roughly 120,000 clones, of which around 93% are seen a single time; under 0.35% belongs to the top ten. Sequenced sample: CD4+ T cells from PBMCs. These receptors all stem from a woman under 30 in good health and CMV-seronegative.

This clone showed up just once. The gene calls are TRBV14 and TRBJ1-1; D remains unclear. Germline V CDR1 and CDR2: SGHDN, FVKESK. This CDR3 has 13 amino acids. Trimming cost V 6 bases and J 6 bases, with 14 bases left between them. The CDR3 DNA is TGTGCCAGCAGACTTAAAGGACGCTCTGAAGCTTTCTTT. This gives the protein CASRLKGRSEAFF.

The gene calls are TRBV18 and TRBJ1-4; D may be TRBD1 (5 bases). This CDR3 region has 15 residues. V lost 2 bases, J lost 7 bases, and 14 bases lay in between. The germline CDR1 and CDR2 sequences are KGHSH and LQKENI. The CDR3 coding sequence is TGTGCCAGCTCACCAGGAGGGGCGCGAGGTGAAAAACTGTTTTTT. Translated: CASSPGGARGEKLFF.

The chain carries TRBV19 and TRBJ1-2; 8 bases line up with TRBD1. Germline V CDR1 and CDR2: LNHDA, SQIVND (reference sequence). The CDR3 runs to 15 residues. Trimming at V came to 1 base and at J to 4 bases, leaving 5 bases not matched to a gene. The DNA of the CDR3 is TGTGCCAGTAGTATAGGTACAGGGGGTACCTATGGCTACACCTTC. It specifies CASSIGTGGTYGYTF.

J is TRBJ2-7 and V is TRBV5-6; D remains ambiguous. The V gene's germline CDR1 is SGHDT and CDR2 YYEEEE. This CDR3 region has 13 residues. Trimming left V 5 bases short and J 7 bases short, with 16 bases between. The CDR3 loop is CASSQKQGLEQYF. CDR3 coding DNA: TGTGCCAGCAGTCAAAAACAAGGTTTAGAGCAGTACTTC.

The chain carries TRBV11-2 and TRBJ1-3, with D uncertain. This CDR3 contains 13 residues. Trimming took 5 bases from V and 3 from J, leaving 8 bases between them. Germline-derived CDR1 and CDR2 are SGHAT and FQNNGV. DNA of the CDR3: TGTGCCAGCAGCCTGTCGGTTGGAAACACCATATATTTT. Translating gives CASSLSVGNTIYF.